Below are 12 T cell receptor beta chains sequenced from a single sample in a study of blood T cell repertoires in COVID-19. Here immunoSEQ multiplex PCR was the method, and the copy in TCRdb shows in-frame clones only, minus some. The sample has approximately 260,000 clones; approximately 89% are singletons. The sequenced sample consisted of PBMCs or T cells enriched from blood (not recorded which). These TCRs come from a woman aged 60-75 years who had recovered from COVID-19.

For the CDR3, the DNA is TGTGCCAGCAGCCCTAGCTCCTACGAGCAGTACTTC. Translated: CASSPSSYEQYF. The rearrangement links TRBV11-2 to TRBJ2-7; D remains unclear. The V gene's germline CDR1 is SGHAT and CDR2 FQNNGV. The CDR3 consists of 12 residues. Trimming took 5 bases from V and 0 from J, leaving 5 bases between them.

Only one count was recorded for this clone. The J gene is TRBJ2-3, the V gene TRBV7-3; TRBD2 matches 11 bases. The CDR3 runs 16 residues. CDR1 SGHTA and CDR2 FQGTGA come from the germline V gene. V shed 4 bases, J shed 0 bases, and the junction held 3 bases outside the gene matches. The chain's CDR3 is CASSSIAGGSTDTQYF. DNA of the CDR3: TGTGCCAGCAGCTCTATAGCGGGAGGGAGCACAGATACGCAGTATTTT.

The chain combines TRBV27 with TRBJ1-1; D is undetermined. The V and J ends lost 3 bases and 4 bases respectively, with 9 bases between them. The germline gives CDR1 MNHEY, CDR2 SMNVEV (reference sequence). This CDR3 region has 13 residues. This CDR3 is CASSFDGSTEAFF. DNA for the CDR3: TGTGCCAGCAGTTTCGACGGGAGCACTGAAGCTTTCTTT.

The rearrangement links TRBV5-1 to TRBJ1-1; 7 bases fit TRBD1. Germline assignment: CDR1 SGHRS and CDR2 YFSETQ. V was clipped by 4 bases and J by 6 bases; unmatched bases: 6. CDR3 length equals 13 residues. CDR3 DNA: TGCGCCAGCAGCCCACGGACAGGAGCTGAAGCTTTCTTT. Its translation: CASSPRTGAEAFF.

The chain recombines TRBV3-1 (or the pseudogene TRBV3-2) with TRBJ1-1; D unresolved. This CDR3 is built from 13 residues. With 8 bases removed from V and 1 base from J, the gap between germline ends came to 11 bases. Germline loops: CDR1 LGHDT, CDR2 YNNKEL (reference sequence). For the CDR3, the DNA is TGTGCCAGCGGGCGTACCCAGAACACTGAAGCTTTCTTT. Its protein is CASGRTQNTEAFF.

The chain recombines TRBV11-3 with TRBJ1-6; no clear D gene. Trimming removed 6 bases at V and 7 bases at J, with 19 bases between. The V gene's germline CDR1 is SGHNT and CDR2 YENEEA. The CDR3 covers 16 residues. CDR3 region: CASRESGSGRNSPLHF. CDR3 bases: TGTGCCAGCAGGGAATCGGGGAGCGGGAGGAATTCACCCCTCCACTTT.

The gene calls are TRBV6-5 and TRBJ1-6, with a weak D call TRBD1 (5 bases). Trimming stripped 6 bases from V and 7 bases from J, with 10 bases between. This CDR3 spans 13 amino acids. Germline CDR1 MNHEY, CDR2 SVGAGI. The CDR3 region has the DNA TGTGCCAGCAGCGACAGAGACAATTCACCCCTCCACTTT. Translation: CASSDRDNSPLHF.

The J gene is TRBJ1-1, the V gene TRBV5-1, with 11 bases fitting TRBD1. Germline loops: CDR1 SGHRS, CDR2 YFSETQ. Trimming took 0 bases from V and 4 from J; bases not matched to a gene: 8. The CDR3 is 17 amino acids. The CDR3 DNA reads TGCGCCAGCAGCTTGGTCCCCGGGACAGGGGGATTCACTGAAGCTTTCTTT. This encodes CASSLVPGTGGFTEAFF. Together with reference TRBV5-1 and TRBJ1-1, the CDR3 gives the full variable domain: KAGVTQTPRYLIKTRGQQVTLSCSPISGHRSVSWYQQTPGQGLQFLFEYFSETQRNKGNFPGRFSGRQFSNSRSEMNVSTLELGDSALYLCASSLVPGTGGFTEAFFGQGTRLTVV.

Here the CDR3 reads CASSLNRDSYNEQFF. CDR3 bases: TGTGCCAGCTCCCTTAACAGGGACTCCTACAATGAGCAGTTCTTC. The genes are TRBV18 and TRBJ2-1, with D maybe TRBD1 (6 bases). Germline lookup yields CDR1 KGHSH and CDR2 LQKENI. CDR3 size: 15 residues. V was pared by 6 bases and J by 0 bases, with 12 bases between.

V gene TRBV5-1 combines with J gene TRBJ1-4; TRBD1 matches 8 bases. The CDR3 extends over 15 amino acids. Germline values: CDR1 SGHRS, CDR2 YFSETQ. After removal of 4 bases from V and 2 bases from J, the junction contained 4 bases not matched to a gene. The CDR3: CASSTQGDTNEKLFF. The CDR3 nucleotides are TGCGCCAGCAGCACACAGGGGGACACTAATGAAAAACTGTTTTTT.

This chain connects TRBV2 to TRBJ1-1; 8 nucleotides agree with TRBD1. Germline V gene sequence: CDR1 SNHLY, CDR2 FYNNEI. Germline trimming cut 11 bases from V and 3 bases from J; bases unmatched to any gene: 8. The CDR3 spans 13 residues. The CDR3 DNA sequence: TGTGCCGGGAAGACAGGGGACCACACTGAAGCTTTCTTT. Its translation is CAGKTGDHTEAFF.

The chain uses TRBV13 and TRBJ1-1; D is uncertain. Germline CDR1 PRHDT, CDR2 FYEKMQ (reference sequence). Trimming left V 3 bases short and J 1 base short, with 9 bases between. The CDR3 contains 14 residues. The CDR3 DNA follows: TGTGCCAGCAGCTTGACACCCGGGAACACTGAAGCTTTCTTT. It specifies CASSLTPGNTEAFF.